The 3 T cell receptor beta chains in this list originate from one sample, sequenced in a study of beta chain features in type 1 diabetes. Since all of the isolated RNA was reverse transcribed, expressed TCRB transcripts were what got sequenced. Clones were sequenced by immunoSEQ multiplex PCR, and TCRdb holds only the in-frame ones, with some missing. The data hold around 300,000 clones, with approximately 11% observed a single time. Sequenced sample: naive CD4+ T cells from blood. The receptors derive from a woman in her twenties or thirties in good health.

This chain joins TRBV27 and TRBJ2-7; 9 positions agree with TRBD2. Germline loops: CDR1 MNHEY, CDR2 SMNVEV (reference sequence). This CDR3 contains 16 residues. Trimming cost V 8 bases and J 2 bases; bases outside gene matches: 13. CDR3: CASRDGPTSGTYEQYF. CDR3 bases: TGTGCCAGCCGGGACGGCCCGACTAGCGGTACCTACGAGCAGTACTTC.

There are a few counts of this clone. The V call is TRBV18, the J call TRBJ2-7, with 15 bases matching TRBD2. Trimming cost V 1 base and J 2 bases; bases outside gene matches: 3. CDR3 length equals 17 residues. CDR1 KGHSH and CDR2 LQKENI come from the germline V gene. In DNA, the CDR3 is TGTGCCAGCTCACCACAGGGACTAGCGGGAGGCCCCTACGAGCAGTACTTC. Encoded protein: CASSPQGLAGGPYEQYF.

This clone was seen a few times. The CDR3 loop is CASSSGQGSYGYTF. In DNA form, the CDR3 reads TGTGCCAGCAGTTCGGGACAGGGGTCCTATGGCTACACCTTC. This chain connects TRBV6-5 to TRBJ1-2; 10 nucleotides line up with TRBD1. With V trimmed by 4 bases and J by 4 bases, 3 bases remained unmatched. CDR1 and CDR2 (germline): MNHEY, SVGAGI. The CDR3 sequence is 14 residues long.